The 24 T cell receptor beta chains below were found in one sample sequenced in a study of T cell responses to AZD1222 COVID-19 vaccine. Assay used: immunoSEQ multiplex PCR; TCRdb lists only in-frame clones, some missing. This table has roughly 120,000 clones, about 90% appearing once. Here the sequenced sample was peripheral blood, taken on day 0 of AZD1222 vaccination. These receptor sequences come from an adult in good health.

This rearrangement joins TRBV5-4 to TRBJ1-1; D ambiguous. Trimming took off 2 bases at V and 1 base at J, with 6 bases between the two ends. The CDR3 loop spans 13 amino acids. Germline V gene sequence: CDR1 SGHNT, CDR2 YYREEE (reference sequence). The CDR3 loop reads CASSLKKNTEAFF. CDR3 DNA: TGTGCCAGCAGCTTAAAGAAGAACACTGAAGCTTTCTTT.

This rearrangement joins TRBV11-3 to TRBJ2-2, with unresolved D. Trimming cost V 5 bases and J 0 bases, with 7 bases left between them. Germline-derived CDR1 and CDR2 are SGHNT and YENEEA. The CDR3 runs to 14 residues. CDR3 DNA sequence: TGTGCCAGCAGCCCCGGATCGAACACCGGGGAGCTGTTTTTT. It specifies CASSPGSNTGELFF.

This clone was recorded once. The chain joins TRBV5-1 to TRBJ2-7, with a possible D match to TRBD2 (5 bases). Trimming stripped 4 bases from V and 0 bases from J, with 11 bases between. Germline values: CDR1 SGHRS, CDR2 YFSETQ. This CDR3 spans 14 amino acids. The CDR3 loop reads CASSGLPDSYEQYF. The CDR3, as DNA: TGCGCCAGCAGCGGACTCCCCGACTCCTACGAGCAGTACTTC.

The rearrangement uses TRBV18 and TRBJ1-5; a weak D match, TRBD1 (6 bases). Trimming pared 3 bases from V and 0 bases from J, leaving 9 bases between. CDR3 size: 15 residues. Germline CDR1 KGHSH, CDR2 LQKENI. As DNA, the CDR3 is TGTGCCAGCTCACCCGGACAGACTAGCAATCAGCCCCAGCATTTT. It encodes CASSPGQTSNQPQHF.

This chain uses TRBV7-3 with TRBJ1-1, with 7 bases matching TRBD1. After removal of 5 bases from V and 6 bases from J, the junction contained 9 bases not matched to a gene. The CDR3 covers 14 residues. Germline V gene lookup returns CDR1 SGHTA and CDR2 FQGTGA. CDR3 in DNA: TGTGCCAGCAGCCTAGGCAGGGACAGCGCTGAAGCTTTCTTT. It codes for CASSLGRDSAEAFF.

The V call is TRBV7-2, the J call TRBJ1-4, with unresolved D. Germline CDR1 SGHTA, CDR2 FQGNSA. The CDR3 is 14 residues long. V shed 0 bases and J shed 2 bases, with 4 bases lying between them. The CDR3 loop reads CASSLASTNEKLFF. As DNA, the CDR3 is TGTGCCAGCAGCTTAGCGTCCACTAATGAAAAACTGTTTTTT.

V usage is TRBV7-3 and J usage is TRBJ2-2; D unclear. Trimming cost V 0 bases and J 6 bases, with 5 bases left between them. Germline CDR1 and CDR2: SGHTA and FQGTGA. This CDR3 is 13 amino acids long. Here the CDR3 DNA reads TGTGCCAGCAGCTTAACCCCGGCCGGGGAGCTGTTTTTT. This encodes CASSLTPAGELFF.

The table lists this clone with a count of one. This sequence joins TRBV7-2 and TRBJ1-2; 9 nucleotides agree with TRBD1. This CDR3 spans 16 amino acids. Germline CDR1 and CDR2: SGHTA and FQGNSA. Unmatched junction bases numbered 9, after V lost 0 bases and J lost 7 bases. The CDR3 here is CASSLAGQGTLGGYTF. The CDR3 nucleotides are TGTGCCAGCAGCTTAGCGGGACAGGGAACGTTGGGTGGCTACACCTTC.

The chain uses TRBV7-9 and TRBJ2-5; D gene uncertain. V was shortened by 2 bases and J by 1 base, with 8 bases between the two germline ends. The CDR3 is 14 amino acids. Germline values: CDR1 SEHNR, CDR2 FQNEAQ (reference sequence). The CDR3 sequence: CASSLYRSQETQYF. CDR3 DNA: TGTGCCAGCAGCTTATATAGGAGCCAAGAGACCCAGTACTTC.

CDR3 protein: CASSPTSGTFSYEQYF. The DNA of the CDR3 is TGTGCCAGCAGCCCAACTAGCGGAACATTTTCCTACGAGCAGTACTTC. This chain links TRBV28 with TRBJ2-7, with 8 bases aligning to TRBD2. Germline V lookup: CDR1 MDHEN, CDR2 SYDVKM. The CDR3 consists of 16 residues. V shed 6 bases, J shed 1 base, and the junction held 11 bases outside the gene matches.

This sequence joins TRBV9 and TRBJ1-5; D may be TRBD1 (5 bases). The germline V gene encodes CDR1 SGDLS and CDR2 YYNGEE. V gave up 0 bases and J gave up 2 bases, with 9 bases separating them. The CDR3 consists of 15 residues. The CDR3 loop is CASSVGGAGNQPQHF. CDR3 bases: TGTGCCAGCAGCGTAGGAGGGGCCGGCAATCAGCCCCAGCATTTT.

The chain is built from TRBV24-1 and TRBJ2-3, with 7 nucleotides matching TRBD2. V lost 0 bases to trimming and J lost 2 bases; unmatched junction nucleotides: 4. The germline CDR1 and CDR2 sequences are KGHDR and SFDVKD. The CDR3 length is 16 residues. CDR3 in amino acids: CATSDLLGGTTDTQYF. The CDR3 coding sequence is TGTGCCACCAGTGATTTGCTGGGGGGGACCACAGATACGCAGTATTTT.

This rearrangement joins TRBV5-4 to TRBJ1-1, with D unclear. The CDR3 runs to 14 residues. Germline V gene sequence: CDR1 SGHNT, CDR2 YYREEE (reference sequence). Trimming pared 4 bases from V and 1 base from J, leaving 11 bases between. CDR3 in amino acids: CASSPPGGNTEAFF. CDR3 coding DNA: TGTGCCAGCAGCCCCCCGGGCGGGAACACTGAAGCTTTCTTT.

V usage is TRBV6-1 and J usage is TRBJ1-6; D remains unclear. V lost 0 bases, J lost 9 bases, and 15 bases lay in between. The CDR3 length is 16 residues. Per germline, CDR1 MNHNS and CDR2 SASEGT. The CDR3 DNA sequence: TGTGCCAGCAGTGAAGCAGATCTCGTACCCCCTTCACCCCTCCACTTT. Protein sequence: CASSEADLVPPSPLHF.

The rearrangement uses TRBV5-1 and TRBJ2-2; unclear D gene. The V and J ends lost 2 bases and 7 bases respectively, with 6 bases between them. CDR1 is SGHRS, CDR2 YFSETQ, per germline. The CDR3 is made up of 12 amino acids. DNA for the CDR3: TGCGCCAGCAGCTTCTCTGGCGGGGAGCTGTTTTTT. It is translated as CASSFSGGELFF.

This rearrangement joins TRBV7-2 to TRBJ2-7; 10 nucleotides agree with TRBD2. The CDR3 sequence is 17 residues long. Germline V gene data show CDR1 as SGHTA and CDR2 as FQGNSA. V lost 2 bases to trimming and J lost 1 base; unmatched junction nucleotides: 8. This CDR3 is CASSLIPSSGGSYEQYF. The CDR3 coding sequence is TGTGCCAGCAGCTTAATCCCGTCTAGCGGGGGTTCCTACGAGCAGTACTTC.

The rearrangement joins TRBV9 to TRBJ2-5; the match to TRBD2 covers 10 bases. The junction had 3 bases not matched to a gene; V was cut back by 0 bases and J by 4 bases. The germline CDR1 and CDR2 sequences are SGDLS and YYNGEE. The CDR3 has 15 residues. The CDR3 sequence: CASSVAVAGGETQYF. In DNA, the CDR3 is TGTGCCAGCAGCGTAGCGGTAGCGGGGGGAGAGACCCAGTACTTC.

The chain recombines TRBV29-1 with TRBJ1-2; 9 bases line up with TRBD1. The trim removed 6 bases at V and 4 bases at J, leaving 6 bases unmatched. This CDR3 region has 13 residues. Germline CDR1 SQVTM, CDR2 ANQGSEA. The CDR3 protein is CSVLQGAPYGYTF. For the CDR3, the DNA is TGCAGCGTGCTACAGGGGGCCCCCTATGGCTACACCTTC.

This clone has more than one count but fewer than ten. The chain employs TRBV4-2 and TRBJ1-5; tentative D call: TRBD1 (5 bases). CDR1 LGHNA and CDR2 YNFKEQ come from the germline V gene. The CDR3 runs to 16 residues. Between the trimmed V and J ends, which lost 0 bases and 5 bases, there was a span of 14 bases. CDR3 in amino acids: CASSQDRARDDQPQHF. CDR3 bases: TGTGCCAGCAGCCAAGATCGGGCCAGGGACGATCAGCCCCAGCATTTT.

This sequence joins TRBV24-1 and TRBJ2-5; TRBD1 might be the D (6 bases). CDR1 and CDR2 from the germline V gene are KGHDR and SFDVKD. V dropped 4 bases and J dropped 5 bases, with 16 bases sitting between them. The CDR3 loop spans 15 amino acids. CDR3 residues: CATSDLRGSRETQYF. Written as DNA, the CDR3 is TGTGCCACCAGTGACCTCAGGGGTTCGAGGGAGACCCAGTACTTC.

This clone was counted a few times. V usage is TRBV19 and J usage is TRBJ2-6; tentatively, D is TRBD1 or TRBD2 (5 bases each). CDR3 length: 16 amino acids. Per the germline V gene, CDR1 is LNHDA and CDR2 is SQIVND (reference sequence). Deletions cut 5 bases from V and 0 bases from J, with 11 bases between. In DNA form, the CDR3 reads TGTGCCAGTAGTGGGGGATTCAGCTCTGGGGCCAACGTCCTGACTTTC. This encodes CASSGGFSSGANVLTF. Supplemented by reference TRBV19 and TRBJ2-6, the full variable domain reads DGGITQSPKYLFRKEGQNVTLSCEQNLNHDAMYWYRQDPGQGLRLIYYSQIVNDFQKGDIAEGYSVSREKKESFPLTVTSAQKNPTAFYLCASSGGFSSGANVLTFGAGSRLTVL.

In its sample, this clone was seen many times. J is TRBJ1-4 and V is TRBV11-2; TRBD1 matches at 7 bases. CDR1 is SGHAT and CDR2 is FQNNGV in the germline V gene. With 6 bases clipped from V and 4 bases from J, the junction kept 8 bases outside the gene matches. This CDR3 is 15 amino acids long. The CDR3, as DNA: TGTGCCAGCAGTTCGCGGAGACAGGGTAATGAAAAACTGTTTTTT. Translating gives CASSSRRQGNEKLFF.

The chain is built from TRBV3-1 (or the pseudogene TRBV3-2) and TRBJ1-2; D is undetermined. Trimming shortened V by 2 bases and J by 10 bases, and 11 bases separated the two germline ends. CDR1 is LGHDT and CDR2 is YNNKEL in the germline V gene (reference sequence). The CDR3 loop spans 12 amino acids. The CDR3 loop reads CASSQRPGPYTF. CDR3 nucleotides: TGTGCCAGCAGCCAAAGGCCTGGCCCCTACACCTTC.

The chain joins TRBV2 to TRBJ1-2; a weak D match, TRBD1 (5 bases). V was trimmed by 11 bases and J by 3 bases, leaving 22 bases between them. CDR1 is SNHLY, CDR2 FYNNEI, per germline. The CDR3 has 15 amino acids. This CDR3 is CAVSAAHRGDYGYTF. CDR3 DNA sequence: TGTGCCGTCTCAGCGGCACATCGGGGGGACTATGGCTACACCTTC.